One sample yielded the 17 T cell receptor beta chains listed below, sequenced in a study of cytomegalovirus exposure and HLA in healthy donors. The PCR had 60 Vbeta and 13 Jbeta primers. Here immunoSEQ multiplex PCR was the method, and the copy in TCRdb shows in-frame clones only, minus some. The sample comprises about 180,000 clones, roughly 82% of which are singletons, and approximately 0.47% rests with the top ten. The sequenced material came from PBMCs. The receptors originated from a woman aged 45-59 years in good health and CMV-seronegative.

V and J are TRBV7-2 and TRBJ2-1; 13 bases line up with TRBD2. Per the germline V gene, CDR1 is SGHTA and CDR2 is FQGNSA. V trimming: 5 bases; J trimming: 9 bases; junction bases outside the gene matches: 7. This CDR3 is built from 15 residues. CDR3 amino acids: CASSTGLAGDVEQFF. CDR3 in DNA: TGTGCCAGCAGCACTGGACTAGCGGGAGACGTTGAGCAGTTCTTC.

The rearrangement links TRBV2 to TRBJ2-1, with D perhaps matching TRBD2 (6 bases). Germline V lookup: CDR1 SNHLY, CDR2 FYNNEI. Trimming cost V 7 bases and J 5 bases, with 12 bases left between them. The CDR3 has 13 amino acids. The CDR3 coding sequence is TGTGCCAGCACACGGGAGAGAGACAATGAGCAGTTCTTC. Translation: CASTRERDNEQFF.

J is TRBJ2-7 and V is TRBV4-2, with TRBD2 as a possible D gene (6 bases). Germline V gene data show CDR1 as LGHNA and CDR2 as YNFKEQ. This CDR3 comprises 16 residues. With 4 bases removed from V and 4 bases from J, the gap between germline ends came to 20 bases. The CDR3 is CASSREGLGGRYEQYF. DNA for the CDR3: TGTGCCAGCAGCCGGGAAGGGTTGGGGGGAAGGTACGAGCAGTACTTC.

The CDR3 sequence is CASSIDRGRSGELFF. CDR3 sequence (DNA): TGTGCCAGTAGTATCGACAGGGGGCGATCCGGGGAGCTGTTTTTT. The V call is TRBV19, the J call TRBJ2-2; 10 bases map to TRBD1. Germline V gives CDR1 LNHDA, CDR2 SQIVND (reference sequence). This CDR3 is 15 amino acids long. V trimming: 3 bases; J trimming: 6 bases; junction bases outside the gene matches: 4.

The gene calls are TRBV6-5 and TRBJ2-7, with D maybe TRBD2 (5 bases). The V and J ends lost 8 bases and 0 bases respectively, with 14 bases between them. CDR1 is MNHEY, CDR2 SVGAGI, per germline. This CDR3 comprises 14 residues. CDR3 coding DNA: TGTGCCAGCCCGGGTCGTGGGAGCTCCTACGAGCAGTACTTC. Amino acid sequence: CASPGRGSSYEQYF.

The V gene is TRBV7-2, the J gene TRBJ2-7, with 7 bases identical to TRBD1. This CDR3 is built from 14 residues. The germline V gene has CDR1 SGHTA and CDR2 FQGNSA. Losses at the gene ends were 1 base for V and 4 bases for J; bases not matched to a gene: 4. CDR3 nucleotide sequence: TGTGCCAGCAGCTTAGAAGGGGGCGGTTACGAGCAGTACTTC. This encodes CASSLEGGGYEQYF.

V usage is TRBV7-3 and J usage is TRBJ1-1, with TRBD1 as a possible D gene (6 bases). Germline V lookup: CDR1 SGHTA, CDR2 FQGTGA. This CDR3 comprises 13 residues. Trimming pared 5 bases from V and 7 bases from J, leaving 14 bases between. This chain's CDR3 is CASSPTGRGEAFF. In DNA, the CDR3 is TGTGCCAGCAGCCCCACTGGCAGGGGTGAAGCTTTCTTT.

The chain uses TRBV28 and TRBJ1-5; a possible D gene is TRBD1 (6 bases). The CDR3 loop spans 13 amino acids. The germline V gene encodes CDR1 MDHEN and CDR2 SYDVKM. Trimming left V 8 bases short and J 6 bases short, with 14 bases between. The CDR3: CASGTGRGQPQHF. The CDR3 DNA is TGTGCCAGCGGTACAGGGAGGGGTCAGCCCCAGCATTTT.

The V call is TRBV7-8, the J call TRBJ1-3, with a weak D call TRBD1 (5 bases). V lost 5 bases to trimming and J lost 0 bases, with 14 bases between them. The CDR3 contains 16 residues. Germline lookup yields CDR1 SGHVS and CDR2 FQNEAQ. CDR3 coding DNA: TGTGCCAGCAGCCAGCAACAGGTTTACTCTGGAAACACCATATATTTT. Protein: CASSQQQVYSGNTIYF.

This clone has just a few counts. J is TRBJ2-3 and V is TRBV11-2, with 11 bases fitting TRBD2. CDR1 and CDR2 from the germline V gene are SGHAT and FQNNGV. This CDR3 comprises 17 residues. V lost 1 base, J lost 3 bases, and 6 bases stayed unmatched. The CDR3 spells CASSLVGRLAGTDTQYF. DNA for the CDR3: TGTGCCAGCAGCTTAGTGGGCAGACTAGCGGGAACAGATACGCAGTATTTT.

The chain couples TRBV9 to TRBJ2-1, with 12 positions matching TRBD2. V lost 2 bases to trimming and J lost 14 bases; unmatched junction nucleotides: 8. Germline V gene data show CDR1 as SGDLS and CDR2 as YYNGEE. The CDR3 runs 14 residues. This chain's CDR3 is CASSVASGRAKEFF. In nucleotides, the CDR3 is TGTGCCAGCAGCGTTGCTAGCGGGAGGGCCAAGGAGTTCTTC.

This chain connects TRBV4-1 to TRBJ1-1; no clear D. Per the germline V gene, CDR1 is MGHRA and CDR2 is YSYEKL. Trimming took off 0 bases at V and 5 bases at J, with 4 bases between the two ends. The CDR3 is 12 amino acids. The CDR3 region is CASSQEYTEAFF. Here the CDR3 DNA reads TGCGCCAGCAGCCAAGAGTATACTGAAGCTTTCTTT.

The rearrangement links TRBV28 to TRBJ1-1; a possible D gene is TRBD1 (5 bases). CDR1 and CDR2 (germline): MDHEN, SYDVKM. Trimming removed 8 bases at V and 6 bases at J, with 16 bases between. This CDR3 is built from 13 residues. CDR3 residues: CASLTPGGSEAFF. For the CDR3, the DNA is TGTGCCAGCCTGACCCCGGGGGGGTCTGAAGCTTTCTTT.

The chain recombines TRBV7-6 with TRBJ2-7; D ambiguous. Germline assignment: CDR1 SGHVS and CDR2 FNYEAQ. The germline V and J ends were trimmed by 0 bases and 0 bases, with 12 bases remaining between them. The CDR3 is 16 amino acids. The chain's CDR3 is CASSLAESWSSYEQYF. The DNA for the CDR3 is TGTGCCAGCAGCTTAGCCGAGAGTTGGAGCTCCTACGAGCAGTACTTC. The variable domain in full, completed from reference TRBV7-6 and TRBJ2-7, reads GAGVSQSPRYKVTKRGQDVALRCDPISGHVSLYWYRQALGQGPEFLTYFNYEAQQDKSGLPNDRFSAERPEGSISTLTIQRTEQRDSAMYRCASSLAESWSSYEQYFGPGTRLTVT.

The rearrangement uses TRBV7-2 and TRBJ2-1; D ambiguous. The CDR3 sequence is 13 residues long. CDR1 and CDR2 (germline): SGHTA, FQGNSA. Trimming cost V 10 bases and J 0 bases, with 10 bases left between them. This CDR3 reads CAKSMSSYNEQFF. CDR3 nucleotide sequence: TGTGCCAAAAGCATGAGCTCCTACAATGAGCAGTTCTTC. Complete variable domain (other parts from reference TRBV7-2 and TRBJ2-1): GAGVSQSPSNKVTEKGKDVELRCDPISGHTALYWYRQSLGQGLEFLIYFQGNSAPDKSGLPSDRFSAERTGGSVSTLTIQRTQQEDSAVYLCAKSMSSYNEQFFGPGTRLTVL.

The J gene is TRBJ2-1, the V gene TRBV9, with 8 bases lining up with TRBD1. The CDR3 loop spans 15 amino acids. V dropped 0 bases and J dropped 9; count of bases not matched to a gene: 8. The germline V gene encodes CDR1 SGDLS and CDR2 YYNGEE. The CDR3 bases are TGTGCCAGCAGCGTAGACCCCCAGGGGGCGATTGAGCAGTTCTTC. It yields the protein CASSVDPQGAIEQFF.

The chain links TRBV28 to TRBJ2-3; TRBD1 matches at 8 bases. CDR1 and CDR2 (germline): MDHEN, SYDVKM. Trimming took 8 bases from V and 3 from J; bases not matched to a gene: 10. The CDR3 length is 15 residues. CDR3 region: CASFRVRGQTDTQYF. For the CDR3, the DNA is TGTGCCAGCTTCCGGGTCAGGGGGCAGACAGATACGCAGTATTTT.